The T cell receptor (beta chain) described here comes from a study of blood T cell repertoires in COVID-19. Self-reported history from a screening survey and questionnaire set each donor's cohort. Germline V gene lookup returns CDR1 PRHDT and CDR2 FYEKMQ (reference sequence). CDR3 length: 15 amino acids. V lost 4 bases and J lost 0; bases outside the gene matches: 4. Using immunoSEQ multiplex PCR, the repertoire was profiled, and TCRdb retains in-frame clones only, with some absent. The sample shows fewer than 500,000 clones, around 90% of them seen only once. The source is a woman between 18 and 29 years old who had recovered from COVID-19. Sequencing was done on a sample of PBMCs or T cells enriched from blood (not recorded which). The rearrangement links TRBV13 to TRBJ2-3; TRBD2 aligns across 7 bases. CDR3 DNA sequence: TGTGCCAGCAGCTCTAGCGGCACGAGCACAGATACGCAGTATTTT. Residues: CASSSSGTSTDTQYF.